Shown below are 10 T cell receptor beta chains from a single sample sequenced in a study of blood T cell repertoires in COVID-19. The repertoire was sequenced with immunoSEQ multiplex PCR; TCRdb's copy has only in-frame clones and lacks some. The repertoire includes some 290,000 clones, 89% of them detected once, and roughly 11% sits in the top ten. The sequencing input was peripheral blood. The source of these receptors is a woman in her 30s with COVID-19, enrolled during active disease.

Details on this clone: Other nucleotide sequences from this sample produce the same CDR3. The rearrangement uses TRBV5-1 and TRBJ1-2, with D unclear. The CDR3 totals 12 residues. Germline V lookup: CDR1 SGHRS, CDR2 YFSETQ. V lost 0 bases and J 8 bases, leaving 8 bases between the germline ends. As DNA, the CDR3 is TGCGCCAGCAGCTTGGGGGCGCCGGGCTACACCTTC. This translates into CASSLGAPGYTF. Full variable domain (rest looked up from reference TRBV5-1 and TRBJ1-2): KAGVTQTPRYLIKTRGQQVTLSCSPISGHRSVSWYQQTPGQGLQFLFEYFSETQRNKGNFPGRFSGRQFSNSRSEMNVSTLELGDSALYLCASSLGAPGYTFGSGTRLTVV.

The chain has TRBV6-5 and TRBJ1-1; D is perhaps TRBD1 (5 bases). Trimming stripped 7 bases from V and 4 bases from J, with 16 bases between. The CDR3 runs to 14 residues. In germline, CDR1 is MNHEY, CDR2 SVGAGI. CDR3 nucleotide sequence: TGTGCCAGCAAGGGGTGGGGCGGGACCACTGAAGCTTTCTTT. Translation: CASKGWGGTTEAFF.

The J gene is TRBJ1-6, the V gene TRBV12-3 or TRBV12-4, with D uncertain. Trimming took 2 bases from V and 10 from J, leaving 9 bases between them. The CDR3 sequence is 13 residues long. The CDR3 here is CASSLPPPSPLHF. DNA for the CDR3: TGTGCCAGCAGTTTACCTCCCCCCTCACCCCTCCACTTT.

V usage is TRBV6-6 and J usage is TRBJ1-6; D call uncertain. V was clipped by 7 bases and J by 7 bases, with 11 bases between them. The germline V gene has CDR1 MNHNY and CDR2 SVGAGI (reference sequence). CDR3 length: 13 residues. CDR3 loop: CASIRRENSPLHF. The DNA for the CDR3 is TGTGCCAGCATCCGGCGGGAAAATTCACCCCTCCACTTT.

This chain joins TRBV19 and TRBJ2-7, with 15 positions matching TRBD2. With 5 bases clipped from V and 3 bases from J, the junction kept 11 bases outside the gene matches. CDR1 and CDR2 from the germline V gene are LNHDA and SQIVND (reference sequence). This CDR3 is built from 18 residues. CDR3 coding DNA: TGTGCCAGTAGTGACCCCCGGGCGGGACTAGCGGGGGGCTACGAGCAGTACTTC. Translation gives CASSDPRAGLAGGYEQYF.

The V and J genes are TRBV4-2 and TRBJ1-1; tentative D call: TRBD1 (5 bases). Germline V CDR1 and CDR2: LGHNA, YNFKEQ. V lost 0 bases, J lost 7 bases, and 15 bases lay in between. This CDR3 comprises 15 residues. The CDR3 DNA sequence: TGTGCCAGCAGCCAAGATGTAAGGGGACTGGGTGAAGCTTTCTTT. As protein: CASSQDVRGLGEAFF.

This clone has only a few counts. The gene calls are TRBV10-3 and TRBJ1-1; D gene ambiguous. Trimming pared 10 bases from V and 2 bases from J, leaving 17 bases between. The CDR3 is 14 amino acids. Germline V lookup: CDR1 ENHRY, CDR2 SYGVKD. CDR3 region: CATNMARGNTEAFF. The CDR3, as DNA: TGTGCCACTAACATGGCGCGCGGCAACACTGAAGCTTTCTTT.

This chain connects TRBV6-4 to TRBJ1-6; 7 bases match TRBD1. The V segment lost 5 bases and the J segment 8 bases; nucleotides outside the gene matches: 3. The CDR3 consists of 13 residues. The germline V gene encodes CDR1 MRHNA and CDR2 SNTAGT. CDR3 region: CASSSGGDSPLHF. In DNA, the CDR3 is TGTGCCAGCAGTTCAGGGGGTGATTCACCCCTCCACTTT.

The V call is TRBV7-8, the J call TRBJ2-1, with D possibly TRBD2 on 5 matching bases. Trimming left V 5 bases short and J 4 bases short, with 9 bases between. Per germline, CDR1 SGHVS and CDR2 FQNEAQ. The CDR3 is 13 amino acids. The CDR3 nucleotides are TGTGCCAGCAGCCTGGACTTTTACAATGAGCAGTTCTTC. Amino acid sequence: CASSLDFYNEQFF.

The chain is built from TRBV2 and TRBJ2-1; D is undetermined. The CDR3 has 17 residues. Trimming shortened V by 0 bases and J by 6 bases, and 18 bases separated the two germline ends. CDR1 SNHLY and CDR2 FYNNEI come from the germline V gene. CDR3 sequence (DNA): TGTGCCAGCAGTGAAGCAGTGGGCTGGTACTTTCCCAATGAGCAGTTCTTC. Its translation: CASSEAVGWYFPNEQFF.